Below, 5 T cell receptor beta chains from the same sample are listed, as sequenced in a study of T cell responses to AZD1222 COVID-19 vaccine. Clones were sequenced by immunoSEQ multiplex PCR, and TCRdb holds only the in-frame ones, with some missing. This table has 100,000 to 150,000 clones, around 93% appearing once. Sequenced material: peripheral blood, taken on day 0 of AZD1222 vaccination. The receptors stem from an adult in good health.

In this sample, this clone turned up a few times. V is TRBV5-1 and J is TRBJ2-2, with D perhaps being TRBD1 or TRBD2 (5 bases each). This CDR3 is 16 amino acids long. V was trimmed by 4 bases and J by 5 bases, leaving 18 bases between them. Germline V gene data show CDR1 as SGHRS and CDR2 as YFSETQ. The CDR3 region is CASSGWWDGGTGELFF. The CDR3 DNA reads TGCGCCAGCAGCGGGTGGTGGGACGGAGGTACCGGGGAGCTGTTTTTT.

V and J are TRBV9 and TRBJ2-3; 11 bases match TRBD2. The germline V gene has CDR1 SGDLS and CDR2 YYNGEE. This CDR3 has 16 residues. With V trimmed by 0 bases and J by 2 bases, 2 bases remained unmatched. The DNA for the CDR3 is TGTGCCAGCAGCGTAGCGGGACTAGCGGCCACAGATACGCAGTATTTT. It translates to CASSVAGLAATDTQYF.

This rearrangement joins TRBV27 to TRBJ2-7; 10 bases match TRBD1. The germline V gene has CDR1 MNHEY and CDR2 SMNVEV (reference sequence). This CDR3 has 14 residues. V was pared by 7 bases and J by 5 bases, with 8 bases of the junction left unmatched. CDR3 amino acids: CASTSRQGADEQYF. Written as DNA, the CDR3 is TGTGCCAGCACCTCCCGACAGGGGGCGGACGAGCAGTACTTC.

The rearrangement uses TRBV2 and TRBJ2-5; D is unresolved. The germline CDR1 and CDR2 sequences are SNHLY and FYNNEI. This CDR3 contains 12 residues. Trimming took 4 bases from V and 3 from J, leaving 6 bases between them. CDR3 sequence reads: CASSVVEETQYF. The DNA of the CDR3 is TGTGCCAGCAGTGTGGTAGAAGAGACCCAGTACTTC.

The chain uses TRBV11-2 and TRBJ2-1; D gene ambiguous. CDR3 size: 12 residues. CDR1 is SGHAT, CDR2 FQNNGV, per germline. Trimming pared 5 bases from V and 8 bases from J, leaving 10 bases between. Here the CDR3 DNA reads TGTGCCAGCAGCCACTATGGGGATGAGCAGTTCTTC. Translating it yields CASSHYGDEQFF.